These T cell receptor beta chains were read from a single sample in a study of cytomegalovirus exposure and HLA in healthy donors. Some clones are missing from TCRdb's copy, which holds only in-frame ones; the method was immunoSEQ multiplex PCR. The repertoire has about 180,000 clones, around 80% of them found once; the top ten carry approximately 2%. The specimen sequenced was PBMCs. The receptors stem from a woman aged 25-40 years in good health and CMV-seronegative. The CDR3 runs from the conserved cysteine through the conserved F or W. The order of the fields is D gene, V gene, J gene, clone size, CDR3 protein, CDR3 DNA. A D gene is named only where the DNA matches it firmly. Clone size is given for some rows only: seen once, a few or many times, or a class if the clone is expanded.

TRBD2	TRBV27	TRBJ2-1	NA	CASSARLAGGDSNEQFF	TGTGCCAGCAGTGCAAGACTAGCGGGGGGGGATAGCAATGAGCAGTTCTTC
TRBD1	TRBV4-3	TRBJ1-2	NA	CASSQDSSSFGTVGYTF	TGCGCCAGCAGCCAAGATTCCTCCTCGTTTGGGACAGTTGGCTACACCTTC
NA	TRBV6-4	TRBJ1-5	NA	CASSSQGNQPQHF	TGTGCCAGCAGTTCCCAGGGCAATCAGCCCCAGCATTTT
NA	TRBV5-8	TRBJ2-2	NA	CASSLLWGQNTGELFF	TGTGCCAGCAGCTTGCTCTGGGGGCAGAACACCGGGGAGCTGTTTTTT
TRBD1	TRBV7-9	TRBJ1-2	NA	CATTPPFGTGGFSYGYTF	TGTGCCACCACACCTCCTTTCGGGACAGGGGGTTTTAGCTATGGCTACACCTTC
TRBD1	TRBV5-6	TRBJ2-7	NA	CASSFGTVNYEQYF	TGTGCCAGCAGCTTCGGGACAGTCAACTACGAGCAGTACTTC
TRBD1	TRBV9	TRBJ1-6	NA	CASSVGQGDSPLHF	TGTGCCAGCAGCGTAGGACAGGGGGATTCACCCCTCCACTTT
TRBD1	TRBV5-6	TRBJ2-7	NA	CASSLNGQGTYEQYF	TGTGCCAGCAGCCTTAACGGACAGGGAACCTACGAGCAGTACTTC
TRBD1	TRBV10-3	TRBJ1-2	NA	CAIGGTGQKEGYTF	TGTGCCATCGGGGGGACAGGGCAAAAAGAGGGCTACACCTTC
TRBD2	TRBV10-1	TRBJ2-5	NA	CASSEKRGGRETQYF	TGCGCCAGCAGTGAGAAGCGGGGGGGCCGAGAGACCCAGTACTTC
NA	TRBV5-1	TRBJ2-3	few	CASSLGGFPDTQYF	TGCGCCAGCAGCTTGGGCGGGTTTCCAGATACGCAGTATTTT
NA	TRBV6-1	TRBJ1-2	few	CASSVGDSARGYTF	TGTGCCAGCAGTGTTGGGGACTCCGCTAGGGGCTACACCTTC
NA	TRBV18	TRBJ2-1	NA	CASSPRRGNEQFF	TGTGCCAGCTCACCACGCAGGGGAAATGAGCAGTTCTTC
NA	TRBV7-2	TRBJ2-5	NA	CASSPYPTAQETQYF	TGTGCCAGCAGCCCCTACCCTACCGCCCAAGAGACCCAGTACTTC
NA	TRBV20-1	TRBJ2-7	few	CSARTGYEQYF	TGCAGTGCTAGGACGGGGTACGAGCAGTACTTC
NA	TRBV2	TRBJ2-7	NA	CASSGTAAPTKYF	TGTGCCAGCAGTGGAACCGCTGCTCCTACGAAGTACTTC
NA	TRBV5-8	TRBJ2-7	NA	CASSFSGQFYEQYF	TGTGCCAGCAGCTTCTCAGGACAGTTCTACGAGCAGTACTTC
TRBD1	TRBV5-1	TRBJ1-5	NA	CASSLGQGVNQPQHF	TGCGCCAGCAGCCTCGGACAGGGTGTCAATCAGCCCCAGCATTTT
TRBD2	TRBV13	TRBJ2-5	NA	CASSLGQASGGARETQYF	TGTGCCAGCAGCTTAGGACAGGCTAGCGGGGGCGCCCGGGAGACCCAGTACTTC
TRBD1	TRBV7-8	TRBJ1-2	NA	CASSFEGADYGYTF	TGTGCCAGCAGCTTCGAGGGGGCCGACTATGGCTACACCTTC
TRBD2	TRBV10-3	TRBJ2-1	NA	CAISEGRGGFEQFF	TGTGCCATCAGTGAAGGACGGGGGGGCTTTGAGCAGTTCTTC
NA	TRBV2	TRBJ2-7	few	CASSVQNSYEQYF	TGTGCCAGCAGTGTGCAGAACTCCTACGAGCAGTACTTC
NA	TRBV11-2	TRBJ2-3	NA	CASSLAGRTDTQYF	TGTGCCAGCAGCTTGGCGGGGAGGACAGATACGCAGTATTTT
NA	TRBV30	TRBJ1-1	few	CAWSGQANTEAFF	TGTGCCTGGAGTGGGCAGGCGAACACTGAAGCTTTCTTT
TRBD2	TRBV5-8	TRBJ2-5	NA	CASSLGLVRETQYF	TGTGCCAGCAGCTTAGGACTAGTTCGGGAGACCCAGTACTTC
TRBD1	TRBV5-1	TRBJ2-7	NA	CASSLALTGEPYEQYF	TGCGCCAGCAGCTTGGCTCTAACAGGGGAACCCTACGAGCAGTACTTC
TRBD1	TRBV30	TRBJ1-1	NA	CAWRGQGLNTEAFF	TGTGCCTGGAGGGGACAGGGTCTGAACACTGAAGCTTTCTTT
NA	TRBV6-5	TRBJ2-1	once	CASGRGEQFF	TGTGCCAGCGGACGGGGTGAGCAGTTCTTC
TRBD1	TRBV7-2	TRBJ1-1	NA	CASSLGFGTGDTEAFF	TGTGCCAGCAGCTTAGGATTCGGGACAGGGGACACTGAAGCTTTCTTT
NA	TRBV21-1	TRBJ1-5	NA	CASSKTSQYSNQPQHF	TGTGCCAGCAGCAAAACGTCACAGTATAGCAATCAGCCCCAGCATTTT
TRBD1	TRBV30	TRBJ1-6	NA	CAWSVDRESSPLHF	TGTGCCTGGAGTGTCGACAGGGAATCCTCACCCCTCCACTTT
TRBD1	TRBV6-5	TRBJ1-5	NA	CASSSGTGGGQPQHF	TGTGCCAGCAGTTCCGGGACAGGGGGCGGACAGCCCCAGCATTTT
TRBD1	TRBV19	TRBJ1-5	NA	CASTLTTGINQPQHF	TGTGCCAGTACCCTCACGACAGGGATCAATCAGCCCCAGCATTTT
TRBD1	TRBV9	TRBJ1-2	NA	CASSAGQETNYGYTF	TGTGCCAGCAGCGCGGGACAGGAGACTAACTATGGCTACACCTTC
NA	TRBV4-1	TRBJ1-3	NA	CASSQDNGSGNTIYF	TGCGCCAGCAGCCAGGACAACGGCTCTGGAAACACCATATATTTT
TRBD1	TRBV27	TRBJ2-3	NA	CASSLTGGELFTDTQYF	TGTGCCAGCAGCTTAACAGGGGGCGAACTATTCACAGATACGCAGTATTTT
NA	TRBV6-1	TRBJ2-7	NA	CASSEGQASSYEQYF	TGTGCCAGCAGTGAGGGGCAGGCGAGCTCCTACGAGCAGTACTTC
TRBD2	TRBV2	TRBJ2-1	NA	CASSPGLAGYNEQFF	TGTGCCAGCAGTCCGGGACTAGCGGGATACAATGAGCAGTTCTTC
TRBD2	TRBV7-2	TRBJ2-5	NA	CASSLVRGTSGRMLTQYF	TGTGCCAGCAGCTTAGTCCGTGGGACTAGCGGGAGAATGTTGACCCAGTACTTC
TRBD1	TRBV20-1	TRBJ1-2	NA	CSARQGYGYTF	TGCAGTGCCCGACAGGGCTATGGCTACACCTTC
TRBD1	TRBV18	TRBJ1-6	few	CASSPGTGYSPLHF	TGTGCCAGCTCCCCCGGGACAGGGTATTCACCCCTCCACTTT
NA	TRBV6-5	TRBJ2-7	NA	CASRPRPEGYEQYF	TGTGCCAGCAGACCACGACCAGAGGGCTACGAGCAGTACTTC
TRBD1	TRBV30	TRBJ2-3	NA	CAWTRQGSSTDTQYF	TGTGCCTGGACCCGACAGGGGTCTAGCACAGATACGCAGTATTTT
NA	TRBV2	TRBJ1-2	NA	CASSEEGSGGGYTF	TGTGCCAGCAGTGAAGAGGGCTCGGGGGGCGGCTACACCTTC
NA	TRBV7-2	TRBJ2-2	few	CASSLRGSYGELFF	TGTGCCAGCAGCTTACGGGGGAGTTACGGGGAGCTGTTTTTT
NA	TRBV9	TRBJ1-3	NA	CASSVYGRASGNTIYF	TGTGCCAGCAGCGTTTATGGCAGGGCCTCTGGAAACACCATATATTTT
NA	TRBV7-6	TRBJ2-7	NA	CASSQTAYEQYF	TGTGCCAGCAGCCAAACAGCCTACGAGCAGTACTTC
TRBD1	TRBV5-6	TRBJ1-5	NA	CASSPGTGVPQHF	TGTGCCAGCAGCCCCGGGACAGGGGTCCCCCAGCATTTT
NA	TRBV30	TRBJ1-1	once	CAWRWTGNMEAFF	TGTGCCTGGAGGTGGACGGGGAACATGGAAGCTTTCTTT
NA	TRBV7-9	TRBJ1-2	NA	CASSLNGNGYTF	TGTGCCAGCAGCCTTAACGGGAATGGCTACACCTTC
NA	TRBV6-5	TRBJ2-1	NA	CASSYVGGQGEQFF	TGTGCCAGCAGTTACGTGGGGGGGCAGGGTGAGCAGTTCTTC
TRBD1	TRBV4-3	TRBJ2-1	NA	CASSQDRGGREQFF	TGCGCCAGCAGCCAAGATCGAGGGGGCAGAGAGCAGTTCTTC
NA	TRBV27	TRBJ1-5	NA	CASSFLGMAQPQHF	TGTGCCAGCAGTTTCCTCGGGATGGCTCAGCCCCAGCATTTT